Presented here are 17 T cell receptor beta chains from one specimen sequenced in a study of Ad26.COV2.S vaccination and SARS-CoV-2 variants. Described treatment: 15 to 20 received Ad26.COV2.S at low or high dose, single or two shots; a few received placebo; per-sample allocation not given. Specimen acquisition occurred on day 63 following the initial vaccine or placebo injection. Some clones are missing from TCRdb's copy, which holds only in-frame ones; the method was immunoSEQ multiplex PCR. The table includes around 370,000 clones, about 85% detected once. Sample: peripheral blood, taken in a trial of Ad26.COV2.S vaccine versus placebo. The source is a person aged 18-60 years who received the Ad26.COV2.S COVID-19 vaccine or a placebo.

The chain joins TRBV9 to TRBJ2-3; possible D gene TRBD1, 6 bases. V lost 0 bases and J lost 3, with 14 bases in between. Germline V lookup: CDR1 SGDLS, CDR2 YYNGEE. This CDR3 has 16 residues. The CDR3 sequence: CASSVGGHHGTDTQYF. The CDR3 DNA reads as TGTGCCAGCAGCGTAGGGGGACACCACGGGACAGATACGCAGTATTTT. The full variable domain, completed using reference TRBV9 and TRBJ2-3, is DSGVTQTPKHLITATGQRVTLRCSPRSGDLSVYWYQQSLDQGLQFLIQYYNGEERAKGNILERFSAQQFPDLHSELNLSSLELGDSALYFCASSVGGHHGTDTQYFGPGTRLTVL.

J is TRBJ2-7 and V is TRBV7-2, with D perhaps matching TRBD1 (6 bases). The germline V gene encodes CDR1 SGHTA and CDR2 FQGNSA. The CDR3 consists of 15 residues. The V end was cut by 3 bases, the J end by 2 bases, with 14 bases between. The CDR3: CASSFGTGYTYEQYF. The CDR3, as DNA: TGTGCCAGCAGCTTCGGCACAGGGTACACCTACGAGCAGTACTTC.

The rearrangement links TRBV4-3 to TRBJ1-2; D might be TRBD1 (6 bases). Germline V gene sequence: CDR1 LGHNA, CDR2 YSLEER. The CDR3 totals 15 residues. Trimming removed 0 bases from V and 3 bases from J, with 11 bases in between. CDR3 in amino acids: CASSQETGLDYGYTF. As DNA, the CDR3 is TGCGCCAGCAGCCAAGAAACAGGGTTGGACTATGGCTACACCTTC.

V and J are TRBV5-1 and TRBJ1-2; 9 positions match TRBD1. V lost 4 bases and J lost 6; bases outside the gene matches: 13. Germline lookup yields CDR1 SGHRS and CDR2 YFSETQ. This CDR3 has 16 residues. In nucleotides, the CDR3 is TGCGCCAGCAGCCCTGGCACGGACAGGGGTGAAAATGGCTACACCTTC. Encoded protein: CASSPGTDRGENGYTF.

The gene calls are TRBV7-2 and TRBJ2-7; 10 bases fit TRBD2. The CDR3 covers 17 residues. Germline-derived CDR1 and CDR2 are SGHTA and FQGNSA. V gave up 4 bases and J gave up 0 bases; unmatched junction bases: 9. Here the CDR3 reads CASSSSERGGSSYEQYF. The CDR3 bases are TGTGCCAGCAGCTCTTCTGAGCGGGGGGGCTCCTCCTACGAGCAGTACTTC.

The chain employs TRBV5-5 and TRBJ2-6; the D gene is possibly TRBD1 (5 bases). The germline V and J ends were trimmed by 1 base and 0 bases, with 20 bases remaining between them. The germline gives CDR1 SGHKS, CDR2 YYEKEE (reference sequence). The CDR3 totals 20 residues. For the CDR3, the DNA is TGTGCCAGCAGCTTGAGGGGATGGGCCAGCCCCAACTCTGGGGCCAACGTCCTGACTTTC. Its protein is CASSLRGWASPNSGANVLTF.

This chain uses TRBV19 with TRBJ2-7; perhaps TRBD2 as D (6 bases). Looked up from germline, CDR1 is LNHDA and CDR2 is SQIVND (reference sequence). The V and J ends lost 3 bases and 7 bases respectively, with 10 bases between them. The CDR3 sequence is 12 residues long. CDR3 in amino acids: CASSISGVEQYF. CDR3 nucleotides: TGTGCCAGTAGTATTAGCGGCGTTGAGCAGTACTTC. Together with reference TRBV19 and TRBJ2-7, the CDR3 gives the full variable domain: DGGITQSPKYLFRKEGQNVTLSCEQNLNHDAMYWYRQDPGQGLRLIYYSQIVNDFQKGDIAEGYSVSREKKESFPLTVTSAQKNPTAFYLCASSISGVEQYFGPGTRLTVT.

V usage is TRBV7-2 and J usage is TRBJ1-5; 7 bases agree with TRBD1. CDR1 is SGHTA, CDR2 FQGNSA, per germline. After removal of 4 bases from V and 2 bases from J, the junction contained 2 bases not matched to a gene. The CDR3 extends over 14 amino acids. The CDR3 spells CASSYDRGNQPQHF. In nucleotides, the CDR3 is TGTGCCAGCAGCTATGACAGGGGCAATCAGCCCCAGCATTTT.

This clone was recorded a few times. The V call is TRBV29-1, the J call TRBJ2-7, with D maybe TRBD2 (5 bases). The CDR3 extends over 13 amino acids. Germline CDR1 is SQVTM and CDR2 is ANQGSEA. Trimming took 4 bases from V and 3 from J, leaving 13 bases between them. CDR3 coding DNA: TGCAGCGTTGGAGGGAACAGTAACTACGAGCAGTACTTC. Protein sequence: CSVGGNSNYEQYF.

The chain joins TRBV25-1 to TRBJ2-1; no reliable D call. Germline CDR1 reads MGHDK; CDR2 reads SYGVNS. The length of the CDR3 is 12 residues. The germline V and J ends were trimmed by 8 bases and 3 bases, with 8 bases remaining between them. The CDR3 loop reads CASSENYNEQFF. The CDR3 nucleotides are TGTGCCAGCTCTGAGAACTACAATGAGCAGTTCTTC.

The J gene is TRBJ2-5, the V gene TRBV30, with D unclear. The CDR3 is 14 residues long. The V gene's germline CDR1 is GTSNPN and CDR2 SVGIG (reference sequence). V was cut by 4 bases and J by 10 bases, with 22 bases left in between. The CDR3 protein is CAWTTAGSSLYQYF. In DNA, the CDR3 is TGTGCCTGGACTACTGCCGGGTCCTCGCTTTACCAGTACTTC.

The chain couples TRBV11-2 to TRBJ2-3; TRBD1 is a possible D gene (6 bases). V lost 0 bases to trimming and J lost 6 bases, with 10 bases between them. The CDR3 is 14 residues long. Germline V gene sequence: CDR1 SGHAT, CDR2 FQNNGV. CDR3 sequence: CASSLDSGVDTQYF. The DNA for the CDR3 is TGTGCCAGCAGCTTAGATTCAGGGGTTGATACGCAGTATTTT.

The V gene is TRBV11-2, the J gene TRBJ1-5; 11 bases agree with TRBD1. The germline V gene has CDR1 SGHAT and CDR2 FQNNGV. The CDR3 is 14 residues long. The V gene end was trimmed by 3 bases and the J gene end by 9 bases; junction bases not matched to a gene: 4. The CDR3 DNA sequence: TGTGCCAGCAGCTTGGGGACAGGGGGTTTGCCCCAGCATTTT. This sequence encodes CASSLGTGGLPQHF.

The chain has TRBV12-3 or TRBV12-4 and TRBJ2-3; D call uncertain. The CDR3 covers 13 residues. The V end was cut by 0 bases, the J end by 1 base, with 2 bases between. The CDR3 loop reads CASSLARTDTQYF. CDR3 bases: TGTGCCAGCAGTTTAGCGCGCACAGATACGCAGTATTTT.

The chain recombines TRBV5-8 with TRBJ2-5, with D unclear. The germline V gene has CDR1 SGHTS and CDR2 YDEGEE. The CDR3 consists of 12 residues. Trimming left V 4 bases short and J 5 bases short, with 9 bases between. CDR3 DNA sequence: TGTGCCAGCAGCCTCGCGTGGGAGACCCAGTACTTC. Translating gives CASSLAWETQYF.

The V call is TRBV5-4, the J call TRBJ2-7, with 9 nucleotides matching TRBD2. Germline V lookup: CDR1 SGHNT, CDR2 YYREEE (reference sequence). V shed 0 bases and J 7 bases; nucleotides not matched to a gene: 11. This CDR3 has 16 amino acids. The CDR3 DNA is TGTGCCAGCAGCTTGGCGACTAGCGGCCGGTCGCGGGAGCAGTACTTC. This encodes CASSLATSGRSREQYF.

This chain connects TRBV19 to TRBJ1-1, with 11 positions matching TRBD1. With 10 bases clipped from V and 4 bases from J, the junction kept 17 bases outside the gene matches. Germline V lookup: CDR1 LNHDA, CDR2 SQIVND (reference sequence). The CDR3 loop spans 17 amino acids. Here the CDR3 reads CANLGQGAFGLCTEAFF. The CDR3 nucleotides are TGTGCCAACTTAGGACAGGGGGCATTTGGTTTGTGCACTGAAGCTTTCTTT.